These 3 T cell receptor beta chains were all obtained from the same sample, sequenced in a study of T-cell reconstitution after alpha-beta-depleted transplantation in children. The TCRbeta library incorporated unique molecular identifiers. TCRdb ran MiXCR on the PCR reads and lists one entry per CDR3 protein. This sample has about 580,000 distinct CDR3 sequences, with approximately 30% found just once. The sample here was PBMCs, taken before TCRalphabeta/CD19-depleted stem cell transplant. These receptor sequences come from a boy younger than two with Wiskott-Aldrich syndrome, due to receive a stem cell transplant.

This sequence joins TRBV7-9 and TRBJ2-5; TRBD2 might be the D (9 bases). Germline V gene sequence: CDR1 SEHNR, CDR2 FQNEAQ (reference sequence). The CDR3 has 14 residues. Trimming shortened V by 5 bases and J by 7 bases, and 17 bases separated the two germline ends. The CDR3 here is CASSLAGGTGTQYF. For the CDR3, the DNA is TGTGCCAGCAGCCTCGCGGGGGGGACAGGGACCCAGTACTTC.

This clonotype was detected only a few times. The chain employs TRBV6-1 and TRBJ2-7; 7 bases agree with TRBD1. The CDR3 is 14 residues long. Losses at the gene ends were 6 bases for V and 0 bases for J; bases not matched to a gene: 5. Per the germline V gene, CDR1 is MNHNS and CDR2 is SASEGT. CDR3 amino acids: CASRATGTSYEQYF. CDR3 bases: TGTGCCAGCAGGGCGACAGGGACCTCCTACGAGCAGTACTTC.

V is TRBV5-1 and J is TRBJ2-5; TRBD1 matches at 9 bases. The CDR3 is made up of 16 amino acids. J gave up 5 bases and V 0 bases, and 8 bases lay outside the gene matches. CDR1 SGHRS and CDR2 YFSETQ come from the germline V gene. Written as DNA, the CDR3 is TGCGCCAGCAGCTTGGTCTCGGGACAGGGCCTGGAGACCCAGTACTTC. This encodes CASSLVSGQGLETQYF.